Described below is a single T cell receptor (beta chain) sequence and its context. No antigen is known for it. This sample is drawn from a study of blood T cells in healthy people across ages. Sample donors were healthy Caucasian individuals that came from Russia, aged about 6 to 100. General study points: A conclusive naive versus antigen-experienced comparison was prevented by the unsorted PBMCs.

Next came a second PCR, run for about 7 to 12 cycles, which used a sample-barcoded 5' primer along with a J-beta primer mix. TCRdb recomputed calls from the 5' RACE reads with MiXCR, one row per CDR3 protein. The sample holds 1,500,000 or so distinct CDR3 sequences, less than 45% seen once. Sequenced sample: blood. This receptor was taken from a woman younger than 30 in good health.

The CDR3 DNA reads as TGTGCCAGCAGCCATAAAAATGACAGGAACTATGGCTACACCTTC. Amino acid sequence: CASSHKNDRNYGYTF. This sequence joins TRBV28 and TRBJ1-2, with D possibly TRBD1 on 6 matching bases. Trimming cost V 6 bases and J 2 bases, with 16 bases left between them. This CDR3 is built from 15 residues. The germline gives CDR1 MDHEN, CDR2 SYDVKM.